The T cell receptor (beta chain) described here comes from a study of T-cell memory formation after mild COVID-19. Study-wide results and limits: Day 15 to 85 contracting clones showed balanced CD4/CD8; day 15 to 37 expanders favored CD4+.

TCR alpha and TCR beta cDNA libraries with sample barcodes and UMIs came from 5'RACE using constant-segment primers. TCRdb called the 5' RACE reads again in MiXCR, with one record for every CDR3 protein. The table records 75,000 to 95,000 distinct CDR3 sequences, around 13% of them present only once. Points on this clonotype: As yet, its antigen is unknown.

The sequence was obtained from an adult woman who had mild COVID-19 (a few samples of this study predate the infection). Cell type and time point are not known. The sample taken for sequencing was PBMCs or a T cell subset sorted from them (not recorded which).

The CDR3 loop is CASSYRTGMNTEAFF. CDR3 in DNA: TGTGCCAGCAGTTACAGGACAGGTATGAACACTGAAGCTTTCTTT. The rearrangement links TRBV12-3 or TRBV12-4 to TRBJ1-1; 7 positions match TRBD1. The CDR3 length is 15 residues. The J segment lost 0 bases and the V segment lost 4 bases, leaving 5 bases of the junction unmatched.